This T cell receptor beta chain is from a study of blood T cell repertoires in COVID-19. Study at large: The United States, Italy and Spain were the sources of the acute and convalescent COVID-19 samples.

This CDR3 has 16 residues. Germline CDR1 is SEHNR and CDR2 is FQNEAQ (reference sequence). The junction had 11 bases not matched to a gene; V was cut back by 4 bases and J by 6 bases. Method: immunoSEQ multiplex PCR; TCRdb's copy keeps in-frame clones and lacks some. Among about 210,000 clones listed, around 85% were seen once. Sequenced material: peripheral blood. The rearrangement links TRBV7-9 to TRBJ2-2; 7 bases line up with TRBD2. This TCR came from a woman between 70 and 85 years old with COVID-19, enrolled during active disease. CDR3: CASSSHGLGLAGELFF. CDR3 DNA sequence: TGTGCCAGCAGCTCCCACGGACTAGGACTAGCCGGGGAGCTGTTTTTT.